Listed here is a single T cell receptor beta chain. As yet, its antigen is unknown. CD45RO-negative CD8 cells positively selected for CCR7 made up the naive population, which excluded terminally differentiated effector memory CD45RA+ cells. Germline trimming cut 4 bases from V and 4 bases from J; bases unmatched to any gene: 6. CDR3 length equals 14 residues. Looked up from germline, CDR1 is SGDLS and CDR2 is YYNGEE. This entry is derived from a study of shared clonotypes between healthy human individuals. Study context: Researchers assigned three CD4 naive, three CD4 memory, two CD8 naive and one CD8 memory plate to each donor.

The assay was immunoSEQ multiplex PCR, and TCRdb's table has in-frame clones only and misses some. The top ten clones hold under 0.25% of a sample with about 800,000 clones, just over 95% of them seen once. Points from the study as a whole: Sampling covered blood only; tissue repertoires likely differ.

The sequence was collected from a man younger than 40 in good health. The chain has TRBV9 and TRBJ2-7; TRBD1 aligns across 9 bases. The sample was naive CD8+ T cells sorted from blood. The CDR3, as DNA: TGTGCCAGCAGCCCCTCCGACAGGGGGTACGAGCAGTACTTC. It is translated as CASSPSDRGYEQYF.